Listed below are T cell receptor beta chains from one sample, sequenced in a study of CD8 T cells in Susac syndrome. Each CDR3 protein gets one entry after TCRdb re-called the immunoSEQ multiplex PCR reads with MiXCR. The sample includes tens of thousands of distinct CDR3 sequences, 93% of them seen just once. Sequenced: CD8+ T cells from PBMCs. These receptors were obtained from a human donor with multiple sclerosis. Both conserved end residues are part of each CDR3. D genes are given only for firm matches. Not every row has a clone size; where given, it reads once, few, many or a size class.

J: TRBJ2-5
D: -
size: -
V: TRBV20-1
CDR3: CSARGRRQETQYF
DNA: TGCAGTGCTAGAGGGCGGCGCCAAGAGACCCAGTACTTC

J: TRBJ2-7
D: -
size: -
V: TRBV9
CDR3: CASSPKDSLIYEQYF
DNA: TGTGCCAGCAGCCCCAAGGACAGTTTGATCTACGAGCAGTACTTC

J: TRBJ2-7
D: TRBD1
size: once
V: TRBV5-4
CDR3: CASSSWDSSDEQYF
DNA: TGTGCCAGCAGCTCCTGGGACAGTAGTGACGAGCAGTACTTC

J: TRBJ2-3
D: -
size: few
V: TRBV11-2
CDR3: CASSSLSTDTQYF
DNA: TGTGCCAGCAGCTCCTTAAGTACAGATACGCAGTATTTT

J: TRBJ2-7
D: -
size: -
V: TRBV18
CDR3: CASSLTPAYEQYF
DNA: TGTGCCAGCTCGCTGACTCCTGCCTACGAGCAGTACTTC

J: TRBJ2-7
D: -
size: -
V: TRBV5-1
CDR3: CASSASPIALYEQYF
DNA: TGCGCCAGCAGCGCCTCCCCGATAGCCCTCTACGAGCAGTACTTC

J: TRBJ2-7
D: TRBD2
size: -
V: TRBV4-3
CDR3: CASSQYRLGGDEQYF
DNA: TGCGCCAGCAGCCAATACAGGCTTGGGGGGGATGAGCAGTACTTC

J: TRBJ2-3
D: -
size: once
V: TRBV5-6
CDR3: CASSSRLASTDTQYF
DNA: TGTGCCAGCAGCTCTAGACTGGCTAGCACAGATACGCAGTATTTT

J: TRBJ2-5
D: -
size: -
V: TRBV7-7
CDR3: CASSPGRGVGETQYF
DNA: TGTGCTAGCAGCCCAGGGCGTGGGGTAGGAGAGACCCAGTACTTC

J: TRBJ2-1
D: TRBD2
size: -
V: TRBV13
CDR3: CASSSETSGGKDEQFF
DNA: TGTGCCAGCAGCTCCGAGACTAGCGGGGGTAAGGATGAGCAGTTCTTC

J: TRBJ2-1
D: TRBD2
size: -
V: TRBV6-4
CDR3: CASSDSSGGRAEQFF
DNA: TGTGCCAGCAGTGACTCAAGCGGGGGCCGGGCTGAGCAGTTCTTC

J: TRBJ2-3
D: TRBD2
size: -
V: TRBV7-6
CDR3: CASSPGLAGGLTDTQYF
DNA: TGTGCCAGCAGCCCAGGGCTAGCGGGGGGGCTCACAGATACGCAGTATTTT

J: TRBJ1-1
D: TRBD1
size: -
V: TRBV3-1
CDR3: CASSPTTGVTEAFF
DNA: TGTGCCAGCAGCCCGACGACAGGGGTCACTGAAGCTTTCTTT

J: TRBJ1-2
D: -
size: few
V: TRBV27
CDR3: CASSFGVNYGYTF
DNA: TGTGCCAGCAGTTTTGGGGTAAACTATGGCTACACCTTC

J: TRBJ2-7
D: -
size: -
V: TRBV20-1
CDR3: CSASFPGPREQYF
DNA: TGCAGTGCTAGTTTTCCGGGACCGCGGGAGCAGTACTTC

J: TRBJ2-1
D: -
size: -
V: TRBV4-3
CDR3: CASSQGLASSYNEQFF
DNA: TGCGCCAGCAGCCAAGGGCTCGCCAGCAGTTACAATGAGCAGTTCTTC

J: TRBJ1-5
D: -
size: -
V: TRBV7-6
CDR3: CASSLYLDQPQHF
DNA: TGTGCCAGCAGCTTATATTTGGATCAGCCCCAGCATTTT

J: TRBJ1-2
D: -
size: once
V: TRBV24-1
CDR3: CATSAYSTGKGNYGYTF
DNA: TGTGCCACCAGTGCTTACTCCACAGGGAAGGGGAACTATGGCTACACCTTC

J: TRBJ1-1
D: TRBD1
size: few
V: TRBV7-9
CDR3: CASSLQGAKNTEAFF
DNA: TGTGCCAGCAGCTTACAGGGGGCGAAGAACACTGAAGCTTTCTTT

J: TRBJ2-7
D: -
size: -
V: TRBV14
CDR3: CASSQARQLAYEQYF
DNA: TGTGCCAGCAGCCAAGCACGCCAGCTAGCCTACGAGCAGTACTTC

J: TRBJ1-2
D: -
size: -
V: TRBV12-5
CDR3: CASGPGSYGYTF
DNA: TGTGCTAGTGGACCGGGGAGCTATGGCTACACCTTC

J: TRBJ2-7
D: TRBD2
size: -
V: TRBV20-1
CDR3: CSACERDSYEQYF
DNA: TGCAGTGCTTGCGAGCGGGACTCCTACGAGCAGTACTTC

J: TRBJ2-1
D: -
size: few
V: TRBV10-3
CDR3: CAISESGGEQFF
DNA: TGTGCCATCAGTGAGTCTGGTGGTGAGCAGTTCTTC

J: TRBJ2-1
D: -
size: -
V: TRBV11-2
CDR3: CASSSVEIDNEQFF
DNA: TGTGCCAGCAGCTCCGTCGAGATTGACAATGAGCAGTTCTTC

J: TRBJ2-2
D: -
size: -
V: TRBV29-1
CDR3: CSVSGGGRRAGELFF
DNA: TGCAGCGTTTCGGGCGGGGGCAGGAGAGCCGGGGAGCTGTTTTTT

J: TRBJ2-7
D: -
size: -
V: TRBV19
CDR3: CASSIDAGTSPYEQYF
DNA: TGTGCCAGTAGTATAGATGCCGGGACTTCTCCCTACGAGCAGTACTTC

J: TRBJ1-5
D: -
size: -
V: TRBV20-1
CDR3: CSARTAEVPYSNQPQHF
DNA: TGCAGTGCTAGGACGGCAGAAGTTCCCTATAGCAATCAGCCCCAGCATTTT

J: TRBJ2-7
D: -
size: once
V: TRBV7-9
CDR3: CASSITSPDEQYF
DNA: TGTGCCAGCAGCATCACCTCTCCAGACGAGCAGTACTTC

J: TRBJ2-2
D: -
size: once
V: TRBV5-5
CDR3: CASQVRGSTITGELFF
DNA: TGTGCCAGCCAAGTGCGTGGGTCAACGATTACCGGGGAGCTGTTTTTT